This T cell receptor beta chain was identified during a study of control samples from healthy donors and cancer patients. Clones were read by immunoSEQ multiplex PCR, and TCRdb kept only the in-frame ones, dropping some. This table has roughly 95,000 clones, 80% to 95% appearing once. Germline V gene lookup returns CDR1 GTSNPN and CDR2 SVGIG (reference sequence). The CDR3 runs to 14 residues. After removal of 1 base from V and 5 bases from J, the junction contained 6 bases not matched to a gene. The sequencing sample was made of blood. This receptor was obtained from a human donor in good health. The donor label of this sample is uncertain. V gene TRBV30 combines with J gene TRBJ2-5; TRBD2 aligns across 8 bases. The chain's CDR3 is CAWSDRGGVETQYF. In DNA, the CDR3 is TGTGCCTGGAGTGATCGGGGGGGGGTGGAGACCCAGTACTTC.